The TCR beta chain under discussion was sequenced for a study of blood T cell repertoires in COVID-19. Study details: Samples representing acute and convalescent COVID-19 were sourced from the United States, Italy and Spain. From T cells, B-cell-depleted T cells, or PBMCs came the material, which was cDNA or gDNA.

The V gene lost 6 bases and the J gene lost 6 bases, with 11 bases spanning the gap. This CDR3 is 12 amino acids long. The V gene's germline CDR1 is SNHLY and CDR2 FYNNEI. In the authors' workflow: Reference gene primers were amplified, and this amplification served to estimate nucleated cell counts. Profiled with immunoSEQ multiplex PCR; TCRdb holds only in-frame clones, not every one. Clone size and V and J calls were adopted from that table, with D and trimming inferred from the DNA. The table has roughly 95,000 clones, 81% seen once; the top ten hold 4.1%. Sequenced material: peripheral blood. The chain uses TRBV2 and TRBJ1-2, with unresolved D. This receptor was obtained from a man in his 60s with acute or convalescent COVID-19. The CDR3 region is CASRRREDGYTF. The CDR3 DNA sequence: TGTGCCAGCAGACGGCGGGAGGATGGCTACACCTTC.